Many counts were recorded for the clone carrying this T cell receptor (beta chain). Its antigen is currently unknown. Sample-barcoded 5' priming and a J-beta primer mix drove a second PCR of roughly 7 to 11 cycles. TCRdb reprocessed the 5' RACE reads via MiXCR and lists one record per CDR3 protein. This table holds around 780,000 distinct CDR3 sequences, more than 55% found once. The record originates from a study of blood T cells in healthy people across ages. Study conclusions and caveats: The fall in TCR beta diversity per million T cells was roughly linear with age.

Sequencing was carried out using blood. The sequence was collected from a man in his forties in good health.

Here the CDR3 DNA reads TGTGCCAGCAGCCAAGTAGGAGATACGCAGTATTTT. Its translation: CASSQVGDTQYF. V is TRBV14 and J is TRBJ2-3; D ambiguous. The CDR3 spans 12 residues. V was cut by 1 base and J by 5 bases, with 4 bases left in between. Germline loops: CDR1 SGHDN, CDR2 FVKESK.